This T cell receptor (beta chain) was retrieved from a study of tumor-infiltrating lymphocytes in localized non-small cell lung cancer. Study-level information: Patients included smokers and never-smokers with various histologies, some sampled after neoadjuvant chemotherapy. Study-wide results and limits: Different pieces of the same tissue went to different assays, confounding technical variation with intratumor heterogeneity. Compared with uninvolved lung, tumors showed higher T cell infiltration by TCRbeta sequencing.

As to this clone: No antigen is known for it.

Assay: immunoSEQ multiplex PCR; the TCRdb copy retains only in-frame clones and omits some. The profile shows roughly 15,000 clones, approximately 69% of them singletons. The V segment lost 1 base and the J segment 4 bases; nucleotides outside the gene matches: 5. The CDR3 runs to 15 residues. The germline V gene encodes CDR1 LGHNT and CDR2 FRNRAP. The sequence derives from a human donor with non-small cell lung cancer. The chain combines TRBV12-5 with TRBJ2-3, with TRBD2 matching over 7 bases. Sequences were obtained from lung tumor tissue. The CDR3 spells CASGLGVAGADTQYF. The CDR3 DNA sequence: TGTGCTAGTGGTTTGGGGGTAGCGGGTGCAGATACGCAGTATTTT.